Listed here is a single T cell receptor (beta chain). Time point of the sample: 2015-2016 season, 7 days after influenza vaccination. This sample is drawn from a study of follicular helper T cells after annual influenza vaccination. The CDR3 extends over 14 amino acids. Germline CDR1 and CDR2: SGDLS and YYNGEE. V was trimmed by 3 bases and J by 1 base, leaving 11 bases between them. Assay used: immunoSEQ multiplex PCR; TCRdb lists only in-frame clones, some missing. The repertoire has about 6,800 clones, over 75% of them found once; the top ten carry roughly 0.72%. The sequence derives from an adult who received the influenza vaccine. The chain recombines TRBV9 with TRBJ2-7; a possible D gene is TRBD2 (6 bases). Sequenced here: CXCR5+ CD38- circulating T follicular helper cells from blood, sampled 7 days after influenza vaccination. Sample subset: circulating Tfh, non-naive CD4+CXCR5+PD-1+ (ICOS+CD38+ or ICOS-CD38-). In DNA, the CDR3 is TGTGCCAGCAGCGAGGATGCGGGATCCTACGAGCAGTACTTC. Protein product: CASSEDAGSYEQYF.